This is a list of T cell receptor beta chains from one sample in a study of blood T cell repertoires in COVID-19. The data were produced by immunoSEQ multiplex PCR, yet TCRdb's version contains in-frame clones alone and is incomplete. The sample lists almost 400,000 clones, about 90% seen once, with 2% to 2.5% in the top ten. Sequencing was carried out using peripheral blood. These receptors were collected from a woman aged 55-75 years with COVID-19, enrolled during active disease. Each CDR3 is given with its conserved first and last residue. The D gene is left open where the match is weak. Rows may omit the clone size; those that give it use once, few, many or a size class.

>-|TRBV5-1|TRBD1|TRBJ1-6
CASRRQGSSYNSPLHF
TGCGCCAGCAGACGACAGGGAAGCTCCTATAATTCACCCCTCCACTTT
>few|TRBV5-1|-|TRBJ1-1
CASSLGGGVTEAFF
TGCGCCAGCAGCTTGGGAGGGGGTGTCACTGAAGCTTTCTTT
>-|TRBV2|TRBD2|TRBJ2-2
CASSDGGGARTGELFF
TGTGCCAGCAGTGACGGGGGGGGCGCCCGGACCGGGGAGCTGTTTTTT
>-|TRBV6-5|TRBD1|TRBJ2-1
CAGSAGTVYNEQFF
TGTGCCGGCTCGGCCGGGACAGTGTACAATGAGCAGTTCTTC
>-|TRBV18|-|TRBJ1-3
CASSRNGNTIYF
TGTGCCAGCTCACGTAATGGAAACACCATATATTTT
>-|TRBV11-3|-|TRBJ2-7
CASSHGTAEQYF
TGTGCCAGCAGCCATGGCACCGCCGAGCAGTACTTC
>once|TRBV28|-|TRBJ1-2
CASRKFLEEIF
TGTGCCAGCAGGAAATTCCTAGAGGAGATCTTC
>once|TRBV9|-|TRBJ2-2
CASSVGVARVTGELFF
TGTGCCAGCAGCGTAGGTGTTGCCAGGGTGACCGGGGAGCTGTTTTTT
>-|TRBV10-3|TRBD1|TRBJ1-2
CAIRGDRRDYGYTF
TGTGCCATCAGAGGGGACAGGAGGGACTATGGCTACACCTTC
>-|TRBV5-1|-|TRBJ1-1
CASSLAGDPNTEAFF
TGCGCCAGCAGCTTAGCAGGGGACCCGAACACTGAAGCTTTCTTT
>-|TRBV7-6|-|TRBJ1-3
CASSLDDYSGNTIYF
TGTGCCAGCAGCTTAGACGACTACTCTGGAAACACCATATATTTT